This T cell receptor (beta chain) is drawn from a study of Ad26.COV2.S vaccination and SARS-CoV-2 variants. Overall study: By the intramuscular route, Ad26.COV2.S was given once, or twice 56 days apart.

V shed 5 bases, J shed 6 bases, and the junction held 7 bases outside the gene matches. This CDR3 has 13 residues. Indicated treatment: roughly 18 received Ad26.COV2.S at low or high dose, single or two shots; roughly five received placebo; per-sample allocation not given. Specimen acquisition occurred on day 63 following the initial vaccine or placebo injection. Study-wide findings and caveats: Vaccine recipients posted higher spike-specific TCR breadth than their placebo counterparts.

TCRdb's copy holds only in-frame clones and misses some; the assay was immunoSEQ multiplex PCR. The sample shows about 440,000 clones, less than 95% of them seen only once. Concerning this clone itself: Its antigen is not known.

Material: peripheral blood, obtained in a trial of Ad26.COV2.S vaccine versus placebo. The gene calls are TRBV12-3 or TRBV12-4 and TRBJ2-7; TRBD1 matches 7 bases. The sequence was collected from a person between 18 and 65 years old who received the Ad26.COV2.S COVID-19 vaccine or a placebo. The CDR3 here is CASSLTGAGEQYF. The CDR3 bases are TGTGCCAGCAGTCTAACAGGGGCGGGCGAGCAGTACTTC.